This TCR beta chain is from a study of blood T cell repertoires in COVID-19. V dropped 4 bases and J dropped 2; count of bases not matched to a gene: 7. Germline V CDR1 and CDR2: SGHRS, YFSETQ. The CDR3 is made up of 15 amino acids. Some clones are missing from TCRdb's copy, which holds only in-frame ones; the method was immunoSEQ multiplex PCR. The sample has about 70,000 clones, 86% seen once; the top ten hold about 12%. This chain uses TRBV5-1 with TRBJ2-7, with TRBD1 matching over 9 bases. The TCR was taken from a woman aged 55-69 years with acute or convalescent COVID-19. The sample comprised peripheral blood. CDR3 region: CASSATGGSAYEQYF. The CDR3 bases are TGCGCCAGCAGCGCTACAGGGGGCTCTGCCTACGAGCAGTACTTC.